These 20 T cell receptor beta chains were all obtained from the same sample, sequenced in a study of T cell clonality in common variable immunodeficiency (dated by TCRdb to the mid-2010s). The protocol used for the library was the immunoSEQ multiplex PCR assay. TCRdb mirrors the immuneACCESS table, restricted to in-frame sequences. Some clones are absent from its copies; in checked studies, under half trace to an unresolved V gene, and the reason for the others is unknown. The data for this sample show around 55,000 clones, each detected more than once. The top ten clones comprise about 0.9% of the sample. Sequencing was performed on peripheral blood mononuclear cells. The receptors come from a person aged 18 to 70 in good health.

This clone was seen more than once but under ten times. Read sequence stops 3 residues before the CDR3 end, and the germline J gene provides the missing end. This chain connects TRBV19 to TRBJ1-1; 9 bases agree with TRBD1. The V gene's germline CDR1 is LNHDA and CDR2 SQIVND (reference sequence). This CDR3 comprises 16 residues. The trim removed 5 bases at V and 0 bases at J, leaving 7 bases unmatched. The DNA read from the CDR3 is TGTGCCAGTAGTCCAGGACAGGGGAGGATGAACACTGAA. This gives the protein CASSPGQGRMNTE. The full CDR3 reads CASSPGQGRMNTEAFF. Full variable domain (rest looked up from reference TRBV19 and TRBJ1-1): DGGITQSPKYLFRKEGQNVTLSCEQNLNHDAMYWYRQDPGQGLRLIYYSQIVNDFQKGDIAEGYSVSREKKESFPLTVTSAQKNPTAFYLCASSPGQGRMNTEAFFGQGTRLTVV.

This clone was detected ten times or more. The sequenced CDR3 bases are TGTGCCAGCAGCCATCCGCCCGGGGGGACAGGGTTAAAGGGTCGGAGGGAG. Translating it yields CASSHPPGGTGLKGRRE. The entire CDR3 protein is CASSHPPGGTGLKGRRELFF. This rearrangement joins TRBV4-2 to TRBJ2-2; TRBD1 matches 9 bases. The CDR3 end is not reached by the read, which stops 3 residues before it; the germline J gene fills it in. Trimming cost V 3 bases and J 9 bases; bases outside gene matches: 23. The CDR3 sequence is 20 residues long. From germline, CDR1 is LGHNA and CDR2 YNFKEQ.

This clone was picked up many times. The CDR3 end lies 3 residues beyond the end of the read and is filled in from the germline J gene. The V gene is TRBV5-5, the J gene TRBJ1-2; 7 bases are shared with TRBD1. Germline values: CDR1 SGHKS, CDR2 YYEKEE (reference sequence). The CDR3 totals 15 residues. The sequenced CDR3 bases are TGTGCCAGCAGCTTCGATCAGGACAGGTCAGGGGGC. Residues: CASSFDQDRSGG. The full CDR3 reads CASSFDQDRSGGYTF.

The table lists this clone with many counts. The read ends 3 residues shy of where the CDR3 ends; the end is completed using the germline J gene. The chain recombines TRBV12-3 or TRBV12-4 with TRBJ2-2; 8 nucleotides align to TRBD2. CDR3 length equals 15 residues. V gave up 6 bases and J gave up 6 bases; unmatched junction bases: 9. CDR3 loop: CASSVAGLMAGELFF. CDR3 bases read: TGTGCCAGCAGCGTAGCGGGACTCATGGCCGGGGAG.

This clone was detected ten times or more. The sequence runs out 3 residues before the end of the CDR3; the remainder is reconstructed from the germline J gene. The rearrangement uses TRBV19 and TRBJ1-2; tentatively, D is TRBD1 (5 bases). V lost 7 bases to trimming and J lost 6 bases, with 21 bases between them. The CDR3 loop spans 15 amino acids. CDR1 and CDR2 from the germline V gene are LNHDA and SQIVND (reference sequence). The CDR3 reads CASTPFGGAVDGYTF. Partial CDR3 DNA: TGTGCCAGTACCCCTTTCGGGGGAGCAGTTGATGGC.

Partial CDR3 DNA: TGTGCCAGTAGTTTAAGGGGAAGGGTGGAGGCTGAA. It yields the protein CASSLRGRVEAE. The whole CDR3 protein is CASSLRGRVEAEAFF. The chain uses TRBV19 and TRBJ1-1; a weak D match, TRBD1 (5 bases). The read is 3 residues too short to cover the CDR3 end, so that end is filled in from the germline J gene. In germline, CDR1 is LNHDA, CDR2 SQIVND (reference sequence). Trimming left V 5 bases short and J 6 bases short, with 19 bases between. This CDR3 contains 15 residues.

This clone has just a few counts. The DNA ends 3 residues before the CDR3 does, and the rest of the CDR3 is filled in from the germline J gene. V and J are TRBV20-1 and TRBJ1-2, with 8 nucleotides matching TRBD1. Per germline, CDR1 DFQATT and CDR2 SNEGSKA (reference sequence). Trimming removed 1 base from V and 2 bases from J; junction bases left unmatched: 6. The CDR3 contains 15 residues. CDR3 in amino acids: CSARAGDRRNYGYTF. CDR3 DNA, as far as it was read: TGCAGTGCTAGAGCCGGGGACAGGAGGAACTATGGC.

This clone came up many times. The sequence runs out 3 residues before the end of the CDR3; the remainder is reconstructed from the germline J gene. The chain couples TRBV29-1 to TRBJ1-1, with 10 bases lining up with TRBD1. Germline V gene data show CDR1 as SQVTM and CDR2 as ANQGSEA. The V and J ends lost 6 bases and 3 bases, in that order; junction bases with no gene match: 7. The CDR3 covers 14 residues. The CDR3 bases that were read are TGCAGCGTGGGACGACAGGGGGCGGACACTGAA. Its translation is CSVGRQGADTE. The CDR3, in full, reads CSVGRQGADTEAFF.

This clone was observed at least ten times. The read comes to an end 3 residues before the CDR3 does, leaving the germline J gene to fill in the end. The genes are TRBV19 and TRBJ1-2, with D unclear. The CDR3 has 13 residues. Germline V gene lookup returns CDR1 LNHDA and CDR2 SQIVND (reference sequence). Trimming stripped 4 bases from V and 5 bases from J, with 11 bases between. Here the CDR3 reads CASSTTRGYGYTF. Incomplete CDR3 DNA: TGTGCCAGTAGTACTACTCGCGGGTATGGC.

This clone was seen ten or more times. The read ends 3 residues early relative to the CDR3; the germline J gene fills the gap. The chain employs TRBV7-2 and TRBJ2-7, with 10 nucleotides matching TRBD1. CDR1 and CDR2 (germline): SGHTA, FQGNSA. The CDR3 sequence is 15 residues long. V shed 5 bases, J shed 2 bases, and the junction held 6 bases outside the gene matches. The CDR3 loop is CASSPGTGAPYEQYF. The covered CDR3 bases are TGTGCCAGCAGCCCCGGGACAGGGGCTCCCTACGAG.

This clone was recorded many times. The read gets to within 3 residues of the CDR3 end, and the germline J gene fills in the rest. The chain is built from TRBV30 and TRBJ2-3; 13 bases are a match to TRBD2. V lost 4 bases and J lost 6; bases outside the gene matches: 7. This CDR3 has 15 residues. Germline CDR1 is GTSNPN and CDR2 is SVGIG (reference sequence). Here the CDR3 reads CAWTLGLAGADTQYF. The covered CDR3 bases are TGTGCCTGGACCCTAGGACTAGCGGGAGCTGATACG. Together with reference TRBV30 and TRBJ2-3, the CDR3 gives the full variable domain: SQTIHQWPATLVQPVGSPLSLECTVEGTSNPNLYWYRQAAGRGLQLLFYSVGIGQISSEVPQNLSASRPQDRQFILSSKKLLLSDSGFYLCAWTLGLAGADTQYFGPGTRLTVL.

This clone was detected many times. The missing CDR3 end, 3 residues past where the read stops, is filled in from the germline J gene. The chain recombines TRBV28 with TRBJ1-1, with D tentatively TRBD1 (5 bases). This CDR3 is built from 14 residues. CDR1 and CDR2 from the germline V gene are MDHEN and SYDVKM. Trimming left V 5 bases short and J 1 base short, with 11 bases between. The CDR3 region is CASSDLRGNTEAFF. CDR3 DNA (partial): TGTGCCAGCAGTGATCTAAGGGGGAACACTGAA.

Many counts were recorded for this clone. The read terminates 3 residues ahead of where the CDR3 ends, so the germline J gene completes it. The chain recombines TRBV2 with TRBJ1-2; 9 nucleotides align to TRBD1. CDR1 and CDR2 (germline): SNHLY, FYNNEI. CDR3 size: 14 residues. V was clipped by 8 bases and J by 5 bases; unmatched bases: 9. The CDR3 bases that were read are TGTGCCAGCTCCACACAGGGGGCAAAGTATGGC. Its protein product is CASSTQGAKYG. The CDR3 as a whole reads CASSTQGAKYGYTF.

This clone was picked up many times. The CDR3 bases that were read are TGTGCCAGCAGAGCATATAGACAGAGCGACTATGGC. It translates to CASRAYRQSDYG. The entire CDR3 protein is CASRAYRQSDYGYTF. The chain recombines TRBV2 with TRBJ1-2; perhaps TRBD1 as D (5 bases). The DNA ends 3 residues before the CDR3 does, and the rest of the CDR3 is filled in from the germline J gene. CDR1 and CDR2 (germline): SNHLY, FYNNEI. The CDR3 is 15 residues long. V lost 6 bases and J lost 3, with 17 bases in between.

There are many counts of this clone. The CDR3 extends 3 residues past the end of the read, so its final part is completed from the germline J gene. This rearrangement joins TRBV4-2 to TRBJ2-7, with a possible D match to TRBD2 (6 bases). The CDR3 contains 15 residues. Germline CDR1 is LGHNA and CDR2 is YNFKEQ. V gave up 1 base and J gave up 6 bases, with 16 bases separating them. This chain's CDR3 is CASSQGGVIRSEQYF. The CDR3 DNA, read in part, is TGTGCCAGCAGCCAAGGGGGGGTTATAAGGAGCGAG.

This clone was recorded many times. The DNA read from the CDR3 is TGTGCCTGGACCCTACGACTAGCGGGAGGGAGGGAGACG. Translation: CAWTLRLAGGRET. In full, the CDR3 reads CAWTLRLAGGRETQYF. This chain links TRBV30 with TRBJ2-3; 14 bases line up with TRBD2. The read is 3 residues too short to cover the CDR3 end, so that end is filled in from the germline J gene. Germline V lookup: CDR1 GTSNPN, CDR2 SVGIG (reference sequence). The CDR3 is 16 residues long.

There are many counts of this clone. The read finishes 3 residues shy of the CDR3 end, and the germline J gene is used to complete it. The rearrangement uses TRBV19 and TRBJ2-5; 11 bases align to TRBD2. This CDR3 is built from 15 residues. The germline CDR1 and CDR2 sequences are LNHDA and SQIVND (reference sequence). The V gene end was trimmed by 5 bases and the J gene end by 2 bases; junction bases not matched to a gene: 4. The CDR3 is CASSEVAGGQETQYF. The sequenced part of the CDR3 DNA is TGTGCCAGTAGTGAGGTAGCGGGAGGGCAAGAGACC.

Only a few counts were recorded for this clone. The CDR3 end lies 3 residues beyond the end of the read and is filled in from the germline J gene. The rearrangement uses TRBV5-1 and TRBJ2-3; 9 bases are shared with TRBD2. Unmatched junction bases numbered 11, after V lost 0 bases and J lost 0 bases. The length of the CDR3 is 19 residues. Germline lookup yields CDR1 SGHRS and CDR2 YFSETQ. The DNA read from the CDR3 is TGCGCCAGCAGCTTGGGTGGTAGCGGGGGCCCGACTAGCACAGATACG. Translated, it gives CASSLGGSGGPTSTDT. The full CDR3 is CASSLGGSGGPTSTDTQYF. Complete variable domain (other parts from reference TRBV5-1 and TRBJ2-3): KAGVTQTPRYLIKTRGQQVTLSCSPISGHRSVSWYQQTPGQGLQFLFEYFSETQRNKGNFPGRFSGRQFSNSRSEMNVSTLELGDSALYLCASSLGGSGGPTSTDTQYFGPGTRLTVL.

At least ten counts were recorded for this clone. The read falls 3 residues short of the CDR3 end, and the missing part is taken from the germline J gene. V and J are TRBV14 and TRBJ2-5; 9 nucleotides match TRBD2. This CDR3 is 15 amino acids long. The ends lost 4 bases at V and 1 base at J; junction bases unmatched: 4. CDR1 and CDR2 from the germline V gene are SGHDN and FVKESK. The CDR3 here is CASSLVAGAQETQYF. The CDR3 bases that were read are TGTGCCAGCAGCCTTGTAGCGGGGGCCCAAGAGACC.

This clone has at least ten counts. One end of the junction is discordant with germline, which a read error may explain. With the read ending 3 residues before the CDR3 end, the germline J gene is used to fill in that end. The chain is built from TRBV5-1 and TRBJ1-1; D perhaps matches TRBD1 (6 bases). In germline, CDR1 is SGHRS, CDR2 YFSETQ. CDR3 size: 13 residues. CDR3 bases read: TGCGCCAGCAGCTTGACAGGGAACGCTGAA. The encoded protein is CASSLTGNAE. The whole CDR3 region reads CASSLTGNAEAFF.